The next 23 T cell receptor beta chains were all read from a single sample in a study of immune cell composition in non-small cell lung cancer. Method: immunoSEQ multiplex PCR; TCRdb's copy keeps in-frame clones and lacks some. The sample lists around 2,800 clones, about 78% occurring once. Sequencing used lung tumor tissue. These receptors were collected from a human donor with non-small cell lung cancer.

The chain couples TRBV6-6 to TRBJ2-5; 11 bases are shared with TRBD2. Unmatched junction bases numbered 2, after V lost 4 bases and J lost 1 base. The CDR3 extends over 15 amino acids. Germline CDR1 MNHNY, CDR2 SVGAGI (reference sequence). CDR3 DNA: TGTGCCAGCAGTTCGGGACTAGCGGCCCAAGAGACCCAGTACTTC. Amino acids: CASSSGLAAQETQYF.

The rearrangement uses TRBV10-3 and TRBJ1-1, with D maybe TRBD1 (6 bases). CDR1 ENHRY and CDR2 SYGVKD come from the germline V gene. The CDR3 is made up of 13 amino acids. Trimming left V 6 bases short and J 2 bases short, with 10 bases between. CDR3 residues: CAIRTQGNTEAFF. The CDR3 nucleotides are TGTGCCATCAGAACACAGGGTAACACTGAAGCTTTCTTT.

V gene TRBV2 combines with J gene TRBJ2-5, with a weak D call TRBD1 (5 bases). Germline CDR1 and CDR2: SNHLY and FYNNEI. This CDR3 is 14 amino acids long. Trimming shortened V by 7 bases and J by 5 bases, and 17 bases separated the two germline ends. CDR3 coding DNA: TGTGCCAGCACCATGCAGGGAAGAAGTGAGACCCAGTACTTC. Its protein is CASTMQGRSETQYF.

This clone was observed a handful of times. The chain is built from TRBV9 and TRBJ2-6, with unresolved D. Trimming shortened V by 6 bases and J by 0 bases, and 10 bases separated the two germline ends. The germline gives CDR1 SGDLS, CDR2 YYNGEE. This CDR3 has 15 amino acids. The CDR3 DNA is TGTGCCAGCAAGGCAACAGACTCTGGGGCCAACGTCCTGACTTTC. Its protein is CASKATDSGANVLTF.

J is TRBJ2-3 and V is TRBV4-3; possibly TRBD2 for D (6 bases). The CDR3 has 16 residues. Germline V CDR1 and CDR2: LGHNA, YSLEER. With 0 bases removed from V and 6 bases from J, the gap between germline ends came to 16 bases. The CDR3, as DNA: TGCGCCAGCAGCCAAGATGCGGGACCCCTAGGCGATACGCAGTATTTT. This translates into CASSQDAGPLGDTQYF.

The CDR3 sequence is CASSPAGSRSNQPQHF. The DNA of the CDR3 is TGTGCCAGCAGCCCGGCCGGGTCTAGAAGCAATCAGCCCCAGCATTTT. The V gene is TRBV5-5, the J gene TRBJ1-5; D gene ambiguous. V was clipped by 4 bases and J by 1 base, with 15 bases between them. CDR1 is SGHKS, CDR2 YYEKEE, per germline (reference sequence). The CDR3 runs to 16 residues.

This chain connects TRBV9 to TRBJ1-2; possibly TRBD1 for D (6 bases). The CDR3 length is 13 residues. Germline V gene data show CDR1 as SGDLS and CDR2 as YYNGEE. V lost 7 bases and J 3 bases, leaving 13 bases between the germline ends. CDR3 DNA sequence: TGTGCCAGCTCCCGGGACAACGACTATGGCTACACCTTC. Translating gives CASSRDNDYGYTF.

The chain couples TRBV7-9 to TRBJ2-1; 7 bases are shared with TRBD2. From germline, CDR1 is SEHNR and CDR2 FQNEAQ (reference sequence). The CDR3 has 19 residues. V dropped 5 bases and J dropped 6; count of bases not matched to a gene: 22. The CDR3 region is CASSPYRWLRVGGSNEQFF. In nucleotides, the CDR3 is TGTGCCAGCAGCCCGTACCGATGGCTTCGAGTCGGGGGGAGCAATGAGCAGTTCTTC.

CDR3 protein: CAISDGSGGKNEQFF. DNA of the CDR3: TGTGCCATCAGTGATGGTAGCGGGGGTAAGAATGAGCAGTTCTTC. The chain recombines TRBV10-3 with TRBJ2-1; 9 bases match TRBD2. Germline lookup yields CDR1 ENHRY and CDR2 SYGVKD. This CDR3 is 15 amino acids long. V lost 3 bases to trimming and J lost 7 bases; unmatched junction nucleotides: 7.

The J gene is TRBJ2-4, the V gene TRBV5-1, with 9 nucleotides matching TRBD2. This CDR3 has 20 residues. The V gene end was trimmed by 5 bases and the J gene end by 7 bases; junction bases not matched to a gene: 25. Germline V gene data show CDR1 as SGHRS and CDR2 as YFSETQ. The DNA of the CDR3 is TGCGCCAGCAGACCCGGGACTAGCATGTATTTAGGTGTGAGGGGGAACATTCAGTACTTC. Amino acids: CASRPGTSMYLGVRGNIQYF.

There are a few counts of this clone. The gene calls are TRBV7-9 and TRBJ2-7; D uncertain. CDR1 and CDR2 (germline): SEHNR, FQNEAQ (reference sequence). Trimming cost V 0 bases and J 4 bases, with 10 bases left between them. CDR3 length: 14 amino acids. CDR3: CASSLAGVQYEQYF. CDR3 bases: TGTGCCAGCAGCTTAGCGGGCGTGCAGTACGAGCAGTACTTC. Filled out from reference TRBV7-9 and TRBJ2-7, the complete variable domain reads DTGVSQNPRHKITKRGQNVTFRCDPISEHNRLYWYRQTLGQGPEFLTYFQNEAQLEKSRLLSDRFSAERPKGSFSTLEIQRTEQGDSAMYLCASSLAGVQYEQYFGPGTRLTVT.

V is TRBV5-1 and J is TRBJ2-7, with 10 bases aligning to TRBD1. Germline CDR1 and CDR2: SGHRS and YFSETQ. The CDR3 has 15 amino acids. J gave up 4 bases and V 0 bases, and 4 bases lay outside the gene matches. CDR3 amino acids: CASSLVGQGVYEQYF. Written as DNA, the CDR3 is TGCGCCAGCAGCTTGGTTGGACAGGGGGTTTACGAGCAGTACTTC.

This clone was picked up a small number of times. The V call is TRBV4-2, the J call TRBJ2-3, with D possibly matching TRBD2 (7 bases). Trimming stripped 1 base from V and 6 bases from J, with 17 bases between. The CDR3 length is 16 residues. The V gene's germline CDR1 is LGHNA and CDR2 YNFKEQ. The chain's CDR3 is CASSQGGGGAWDTQYF. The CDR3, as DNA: TGTGCCAGCAGCCAAGGGGGAGGGGGGGCGTGGGATACGCAGTATTTT.

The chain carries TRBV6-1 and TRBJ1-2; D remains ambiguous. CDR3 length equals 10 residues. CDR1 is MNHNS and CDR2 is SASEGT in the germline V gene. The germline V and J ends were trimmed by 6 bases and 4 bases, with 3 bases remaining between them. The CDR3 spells CASRLYGYTF. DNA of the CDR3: TGTGCCAGCAGACTCTATGGCTACACCTTC.

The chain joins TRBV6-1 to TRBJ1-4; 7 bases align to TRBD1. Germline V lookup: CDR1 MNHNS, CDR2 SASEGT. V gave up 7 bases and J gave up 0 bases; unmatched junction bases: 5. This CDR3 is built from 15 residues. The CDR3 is CASTADRATNEKLFF. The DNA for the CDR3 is TGTGCCAGCACCGCAGACAGGGCAACTAATGAAAAACTGTTTTTT.

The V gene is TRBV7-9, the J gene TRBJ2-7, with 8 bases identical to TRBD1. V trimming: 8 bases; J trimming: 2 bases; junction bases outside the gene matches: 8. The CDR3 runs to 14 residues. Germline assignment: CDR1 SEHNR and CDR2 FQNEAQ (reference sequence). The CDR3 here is CASRKDRAAYEQYF. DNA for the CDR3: TGTGCCAGCCGCAAGGACAGGGCTGCCTACGAGCAGTACTTC.

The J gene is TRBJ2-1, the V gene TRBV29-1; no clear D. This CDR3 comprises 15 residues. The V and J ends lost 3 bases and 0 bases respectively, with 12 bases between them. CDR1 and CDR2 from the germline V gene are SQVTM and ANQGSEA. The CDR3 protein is CSVDIRSRSYNEQFF. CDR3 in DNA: TGCAGCGTTGACATTCGGTCGCGCTCCTACAATGAGCAGTTCTTC.

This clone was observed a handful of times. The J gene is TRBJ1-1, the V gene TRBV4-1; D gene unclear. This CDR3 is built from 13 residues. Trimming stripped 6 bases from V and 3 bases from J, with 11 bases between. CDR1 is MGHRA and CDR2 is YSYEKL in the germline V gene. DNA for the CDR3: TGCGCCAGCAGGGCCTCAGGTGACACTGAAGCTTTCTTT. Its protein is CASRASGDTEAFF.

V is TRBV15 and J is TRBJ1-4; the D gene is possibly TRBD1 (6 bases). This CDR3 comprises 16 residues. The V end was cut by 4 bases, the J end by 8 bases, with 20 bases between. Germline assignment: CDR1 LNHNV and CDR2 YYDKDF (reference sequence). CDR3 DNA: TGTGCCACCAGCACATTCTCCGGGACATGGGGAGAAAAACTGTTTTTT. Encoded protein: CATSTFSGTWGEKLFF.

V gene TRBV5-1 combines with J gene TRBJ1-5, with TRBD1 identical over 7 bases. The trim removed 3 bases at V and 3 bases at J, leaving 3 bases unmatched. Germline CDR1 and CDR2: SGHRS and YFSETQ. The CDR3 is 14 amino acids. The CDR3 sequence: CASSSGQANQPQHF. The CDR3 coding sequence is TGCGCCAGCAGCTCCGGACAGGCCAATCAGCCCCAGCATTTT.

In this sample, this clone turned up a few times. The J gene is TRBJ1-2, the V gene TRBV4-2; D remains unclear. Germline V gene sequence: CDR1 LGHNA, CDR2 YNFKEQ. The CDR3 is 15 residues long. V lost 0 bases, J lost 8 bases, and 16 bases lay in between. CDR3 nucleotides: TGTGCCAGCAGCCAAGATTCGGTGGGAGGTTACGGCTACACCTTC. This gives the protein CASSQDSVGGYGYTF.

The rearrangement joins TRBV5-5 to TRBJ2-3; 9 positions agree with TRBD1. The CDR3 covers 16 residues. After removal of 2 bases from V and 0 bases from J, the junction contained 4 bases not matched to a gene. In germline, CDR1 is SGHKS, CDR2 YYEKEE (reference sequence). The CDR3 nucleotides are TGTGCCAGCAGCTTAGGGACAGGGTCTAGCACAGATACGCAGTATTTT. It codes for CASSLGTGSSTDTQYF.

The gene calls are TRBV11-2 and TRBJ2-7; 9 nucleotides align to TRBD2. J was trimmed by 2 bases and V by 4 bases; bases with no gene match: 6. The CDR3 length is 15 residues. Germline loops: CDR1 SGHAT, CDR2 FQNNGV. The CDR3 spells CASSSLAGATYEQYF. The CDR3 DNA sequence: TGTGCCAGCAGCTCGTTAGCGGGAGCCACCTACGAGCAGTACTTC.